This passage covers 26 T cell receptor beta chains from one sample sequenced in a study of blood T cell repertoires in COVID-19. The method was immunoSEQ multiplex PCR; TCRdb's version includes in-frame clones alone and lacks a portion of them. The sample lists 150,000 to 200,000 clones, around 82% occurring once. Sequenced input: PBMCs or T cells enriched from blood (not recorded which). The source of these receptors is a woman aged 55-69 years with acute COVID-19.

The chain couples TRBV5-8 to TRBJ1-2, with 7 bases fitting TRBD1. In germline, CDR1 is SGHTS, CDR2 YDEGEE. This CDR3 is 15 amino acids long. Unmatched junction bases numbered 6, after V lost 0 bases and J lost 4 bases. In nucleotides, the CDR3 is TGTGCCAGCAGCTTGGACGGGACAGCGATCTATGGCTACACCTTC. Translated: CASSLDGTAIYGYTF. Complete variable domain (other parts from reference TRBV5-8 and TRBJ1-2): EAGVTQSPTHLIKTRGQQATLRCSPISGHTSVYWYQQALGLGLQFLLWYDEGEERNRGNFPPRFSGRQFPNYSSELNVNALELEDSALYLCASSLDGTAIYGYTFGSGTRLTVV.

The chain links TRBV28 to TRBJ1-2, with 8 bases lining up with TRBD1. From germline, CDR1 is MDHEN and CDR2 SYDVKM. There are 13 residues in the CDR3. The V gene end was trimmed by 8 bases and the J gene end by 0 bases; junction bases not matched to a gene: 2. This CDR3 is CASADRANYGYTF. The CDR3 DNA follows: TGTGCCAGCGCGGACAGGGCTAACTATGGCTACACCTTC.

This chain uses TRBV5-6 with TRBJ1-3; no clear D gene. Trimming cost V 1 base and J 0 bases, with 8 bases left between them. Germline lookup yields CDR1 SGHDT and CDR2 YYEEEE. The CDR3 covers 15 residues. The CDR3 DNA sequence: TGTGCCAGCAGCTTGTACGGACTCTCTGGAAACACCATATATTTT. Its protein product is CASSLYGLSGNTIYF.

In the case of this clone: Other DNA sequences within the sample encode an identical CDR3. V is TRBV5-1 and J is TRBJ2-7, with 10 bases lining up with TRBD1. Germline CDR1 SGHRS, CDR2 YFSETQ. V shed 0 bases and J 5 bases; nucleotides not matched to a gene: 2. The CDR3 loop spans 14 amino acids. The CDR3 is CASSLGQGAHEQYF. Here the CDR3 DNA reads TGCGCCAGCAGCTTGGGACAGGGGGCACACGAGCAGTACTTC.

The CDR3 protein is CASSMAGLAISNEQFF. The CDR3 nucleotides read TGTGCCAGTAGTATGGCCGGCCTAGCTATTAGCAATGAGCAGTTCTTC. The chain carries TRBV19 and TRBJ2-1; weak D call: TRBD2 (5 bases). This CDR3 has 16 residues. Germline loops: CDR1 LNHDA, CDR2 SQIVND (reference sequence). V shed 3 bases and J shed 6 bases, with 18 bases lying between them.

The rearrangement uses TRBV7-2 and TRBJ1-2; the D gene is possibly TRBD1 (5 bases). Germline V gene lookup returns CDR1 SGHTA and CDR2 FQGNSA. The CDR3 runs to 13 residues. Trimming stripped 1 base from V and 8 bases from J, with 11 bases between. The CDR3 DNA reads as TGTGCCAGCAGCTTAGAGCAGGGATACGGCTACACCTTC. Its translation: CASSLEQGYGYTF.

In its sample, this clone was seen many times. In nucleotides, the CDR3 is TGTGCCAGCAGCTTAGGGCAGGGGGCCCCCTACGAGCAGTACTTC. Its translation is CASSLGQGAPYEQYF. The chain is built from TRBV7-9 and TRBJ2-7; 8 positions match TRBD1. This CDR3 is 15 amino acids long. The V gene's germline CDR1 is SEHNR and CDR2 FQNEAQ (reference sequence). J gave up 2 bases and V 1 base, and 4 bases lay outside the gene matches.

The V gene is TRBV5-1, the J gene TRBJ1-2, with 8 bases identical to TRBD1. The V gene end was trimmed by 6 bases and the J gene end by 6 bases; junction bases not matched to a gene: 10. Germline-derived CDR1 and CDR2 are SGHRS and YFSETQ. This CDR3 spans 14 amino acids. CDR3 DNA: TGCGCCAGCACGCAGGGGGCCCCACTAGATGGCTACACCTTC. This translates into CASTQGAPLDGYTF. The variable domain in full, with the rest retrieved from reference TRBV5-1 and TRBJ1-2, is KAGVTQTPRYLIKTRGQQVTLSCSPISGHRSVSWYQQTPGQGLQFLFEYFSETQRNKGNFPGRFSGRQFSNSRSEMNVSTLELGDSALYLCASTQGAPLDGYTFGSGTRLTVV.

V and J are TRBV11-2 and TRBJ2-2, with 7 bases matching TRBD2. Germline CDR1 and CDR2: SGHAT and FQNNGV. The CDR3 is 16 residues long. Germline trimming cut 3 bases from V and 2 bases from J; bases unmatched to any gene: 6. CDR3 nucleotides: TGTGCCAGCAGCTTCTCCGCGGGAGCTAACACCGGGGAGCTGTTTTTT. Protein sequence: CASSFSAGANTGELFF.

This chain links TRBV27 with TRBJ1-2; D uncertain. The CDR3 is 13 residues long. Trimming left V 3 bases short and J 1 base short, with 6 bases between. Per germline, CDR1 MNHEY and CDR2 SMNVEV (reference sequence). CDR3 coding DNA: TGTGCCAGCAGTTTGAGGATTAACTATGGCTACACCTTC. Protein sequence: CASSLRINYGYTF.

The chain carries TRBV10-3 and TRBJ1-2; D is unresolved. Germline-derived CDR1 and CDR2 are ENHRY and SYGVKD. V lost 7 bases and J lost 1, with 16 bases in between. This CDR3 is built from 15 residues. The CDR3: CAITPVVEGNYGYTF. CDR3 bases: TGTGCCATCACCCCTGTGGTTGAGGGTAACTATGGCTACACCTTC.

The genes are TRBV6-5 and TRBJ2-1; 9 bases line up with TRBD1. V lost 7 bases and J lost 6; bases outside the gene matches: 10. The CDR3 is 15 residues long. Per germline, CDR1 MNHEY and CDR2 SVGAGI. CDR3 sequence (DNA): TGTGCCAGCACCCTTACAGGGGGCGCCGGCAATGAGCAGTTCTTC. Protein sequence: CASTLTGGAGNEQFF.

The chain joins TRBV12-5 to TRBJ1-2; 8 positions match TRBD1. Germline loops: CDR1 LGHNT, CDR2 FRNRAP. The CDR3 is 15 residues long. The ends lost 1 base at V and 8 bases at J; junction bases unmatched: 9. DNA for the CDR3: TGTGCTAGTGGTTTGGACCGGACAGGGCTTTTGGGCTACACCTTC. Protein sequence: CASGLDRTGLLGYTF.

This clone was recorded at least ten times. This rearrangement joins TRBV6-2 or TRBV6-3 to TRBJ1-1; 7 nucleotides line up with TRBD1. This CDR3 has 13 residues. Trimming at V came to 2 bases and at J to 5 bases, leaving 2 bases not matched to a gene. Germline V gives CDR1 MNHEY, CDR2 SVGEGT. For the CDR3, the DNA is TGTGCCAGCAGTTACAAACAGGGGACTGAAGCTTTCTTT. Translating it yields CASSYKQGTEAFF.

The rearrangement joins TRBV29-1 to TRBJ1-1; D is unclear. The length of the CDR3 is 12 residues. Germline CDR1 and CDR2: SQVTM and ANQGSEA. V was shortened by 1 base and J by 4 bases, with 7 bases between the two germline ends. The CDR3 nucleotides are TGCAGCGTTGAAGGCGGGGTCACTGAAGCTTTCTTT. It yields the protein CSVEGGVTEAFF.

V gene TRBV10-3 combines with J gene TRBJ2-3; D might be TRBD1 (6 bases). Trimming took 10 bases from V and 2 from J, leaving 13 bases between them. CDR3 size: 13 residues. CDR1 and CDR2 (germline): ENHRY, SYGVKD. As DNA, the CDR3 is TGTGCCACCAGACAGGCCCCCACAGATACGCAGTATTTT. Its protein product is CATRQAPTDTQYF.

The CDR3 reads CASRGGNYGYTF. CDR3 in DNA: TGTGCCAGCAGAGGAGGCAACTATGGCTACACCTTC. This chain links TRBV6-5 with TRBJ1-2; D gene ambiguous. The length of the CDR3 is 12 residues. Germline values: CDR1 MNHEY, CDR2 SVGAGI. V lost 6 bases to trimming and J lost 2 bases, with 7 bases between them.

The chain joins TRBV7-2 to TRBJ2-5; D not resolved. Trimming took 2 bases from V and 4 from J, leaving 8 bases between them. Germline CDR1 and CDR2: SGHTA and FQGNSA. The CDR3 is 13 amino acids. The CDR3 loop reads CASSLSRLETQYF. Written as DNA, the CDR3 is TGTGCCAGCAGCTTAAGCAGGCTAGAGACCCAGTACTTC.

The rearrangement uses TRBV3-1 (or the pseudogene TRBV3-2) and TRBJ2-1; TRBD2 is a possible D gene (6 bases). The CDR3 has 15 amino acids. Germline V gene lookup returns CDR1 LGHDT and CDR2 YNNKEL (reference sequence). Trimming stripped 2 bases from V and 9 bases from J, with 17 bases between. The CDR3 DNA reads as TGTGCCAGCAGCCAATGGGACTCGGGGTTTGGTGAGCAGTTCTTC. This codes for CASSQWDSGFGEQFF.

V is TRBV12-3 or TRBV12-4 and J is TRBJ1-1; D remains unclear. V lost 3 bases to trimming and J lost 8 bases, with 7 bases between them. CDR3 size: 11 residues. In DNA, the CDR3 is TGTGCCAGCAGTTTTGGGAGAGAAGCTTTCTTT. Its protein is CASSFGREAFF.

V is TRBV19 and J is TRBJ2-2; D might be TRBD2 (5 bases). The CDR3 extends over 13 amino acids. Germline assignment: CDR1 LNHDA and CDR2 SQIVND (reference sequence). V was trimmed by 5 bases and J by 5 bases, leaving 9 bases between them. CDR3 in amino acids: CASSVWRTGELFF. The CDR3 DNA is TGTGCCAGTAGTGTCTGGAGGACCGGGGAGCTGTTTTTT.

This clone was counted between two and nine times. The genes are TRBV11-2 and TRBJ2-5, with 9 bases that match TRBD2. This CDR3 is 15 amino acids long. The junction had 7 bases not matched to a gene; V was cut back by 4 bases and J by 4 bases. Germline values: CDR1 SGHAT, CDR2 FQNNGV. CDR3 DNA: TGTGCCAGCAGCTCAAACGTAGCGGGAGCAGAGACCCAGTACTTC. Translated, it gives CASSSNVAGAETQYF.

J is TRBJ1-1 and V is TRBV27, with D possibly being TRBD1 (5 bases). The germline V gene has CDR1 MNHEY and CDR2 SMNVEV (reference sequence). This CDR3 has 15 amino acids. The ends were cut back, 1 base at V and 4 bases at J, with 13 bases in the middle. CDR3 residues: CASSLLGGRGTEAFF. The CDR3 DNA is TGTGCCAGCAGTTTATTGGGGGGAAGGGGCACTGAAGCTTTCTTT.

The CDR3: CASSLSPRETEAFF. The CDR3 bases are TGTGCCAGCAGTTTGAGCCCCAGGGAAACTGAAGCTTTCTTT. V gene TRBV28 combines with J gene TRBJ1-1; D perhaps matches TRBD1 (5 bases). CDR3 length equals 14 residues. The V and J ends lost 3 bases and 5 bases respectively, with 13 bases between them. Looked up from germline, CDR1 is MDHEN and CDR2 is SYDVKM. Filled out from reference TRBV28 and TRBJ1-1, the complete variable domain reads DVKVTQSSRYLVKRTGEKVFLECVQDMDHENMFWYRQDPGLGLRLIYFSYDVKMKEKGDIPEGYSVSREKKERFSLILESASTNQTSMYLCASSLSPRETEAFFGQGTRLTVV.

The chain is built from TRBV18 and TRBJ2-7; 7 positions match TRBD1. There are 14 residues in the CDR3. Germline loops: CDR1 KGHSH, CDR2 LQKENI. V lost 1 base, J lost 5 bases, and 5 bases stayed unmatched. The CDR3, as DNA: TGTGCCAGCTCACCACAAGACAGGGAACACGAGCAGTACTTC. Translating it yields CASSPQDREHEQYF.

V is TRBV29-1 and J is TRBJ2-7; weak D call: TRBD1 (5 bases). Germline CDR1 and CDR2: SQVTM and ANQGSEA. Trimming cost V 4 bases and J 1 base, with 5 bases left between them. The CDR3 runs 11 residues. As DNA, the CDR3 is TGCAGCGTTGCAGGGTCCTACGAGCAGTACTTC. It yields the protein CSVAGSYEQYF.